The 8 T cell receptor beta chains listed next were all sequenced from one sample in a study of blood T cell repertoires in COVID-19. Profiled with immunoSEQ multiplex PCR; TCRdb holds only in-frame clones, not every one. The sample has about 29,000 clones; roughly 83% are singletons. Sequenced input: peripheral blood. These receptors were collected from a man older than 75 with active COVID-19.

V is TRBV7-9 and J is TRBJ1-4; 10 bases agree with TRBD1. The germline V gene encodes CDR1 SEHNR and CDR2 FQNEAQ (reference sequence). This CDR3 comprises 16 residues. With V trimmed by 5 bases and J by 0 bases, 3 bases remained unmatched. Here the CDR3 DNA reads TGTGCCAGCAGCCGGGACAGGGGTGCAACTAATGAAAAACTGTTTTTT. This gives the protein CASSRDRGATNEKLFF.

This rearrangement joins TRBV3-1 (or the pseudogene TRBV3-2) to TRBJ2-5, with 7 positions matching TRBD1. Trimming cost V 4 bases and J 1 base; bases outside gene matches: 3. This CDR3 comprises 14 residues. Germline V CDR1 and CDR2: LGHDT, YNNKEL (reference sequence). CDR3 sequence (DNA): TGTGCCAGCAGCCGCTCAGGGGGCCAAGAGACCCAGTACTTC. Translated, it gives CASSRSGGQETQYF.

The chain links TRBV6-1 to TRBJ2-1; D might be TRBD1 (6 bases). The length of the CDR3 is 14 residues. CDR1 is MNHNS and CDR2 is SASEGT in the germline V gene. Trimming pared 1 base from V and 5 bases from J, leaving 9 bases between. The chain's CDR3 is CASSEVRTDNEQFF. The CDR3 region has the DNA TGTGCCAGCAGTGAAGTGAGGACAGACAATGAGCAGTTCTTC.

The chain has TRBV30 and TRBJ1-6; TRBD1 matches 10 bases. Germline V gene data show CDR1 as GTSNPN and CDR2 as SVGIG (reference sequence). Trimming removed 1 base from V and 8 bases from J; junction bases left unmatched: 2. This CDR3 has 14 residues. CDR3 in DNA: TGTGCCTGGAGTGGCGGGACAGGGGATTCACCCCTCCACTTT. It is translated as CAWSGGTGDSPLHF.

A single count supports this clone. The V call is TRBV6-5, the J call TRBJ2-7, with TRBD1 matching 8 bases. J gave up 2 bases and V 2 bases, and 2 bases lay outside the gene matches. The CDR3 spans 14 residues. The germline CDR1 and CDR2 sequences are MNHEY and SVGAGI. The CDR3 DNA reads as TGTGCCAGCAGTTACGGGACAGGTACCTACGAGCAGTACTTC. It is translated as CASSYGTGTYEQYF.

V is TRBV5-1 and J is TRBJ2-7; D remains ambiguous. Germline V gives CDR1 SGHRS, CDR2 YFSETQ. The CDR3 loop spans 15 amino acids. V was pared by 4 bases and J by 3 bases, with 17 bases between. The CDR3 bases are TGCGCCAGCAGCCAGCGAGACCGAACCTTCTACGAGCAGTACTTC. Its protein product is CASSQRDRTFYEQYF. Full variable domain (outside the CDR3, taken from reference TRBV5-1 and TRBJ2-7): KAGVTQTPRYLIKTRGQQVTLSCSPISGHRSVSWYQQTPGQGLQFLFEYFSETQRNKGNFPGRFSGRQFSNSRSEMNVSTLELGDSALYLCASSQRDRTFYEQYFGPGTRLTVT.

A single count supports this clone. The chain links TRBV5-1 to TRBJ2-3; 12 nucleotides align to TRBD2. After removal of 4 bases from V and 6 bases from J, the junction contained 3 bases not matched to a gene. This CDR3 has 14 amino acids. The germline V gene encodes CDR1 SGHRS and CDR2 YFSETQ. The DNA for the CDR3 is TGCGCCAGCAGCCCCGGGACTAGCGGGGATACGCAGTATTTT. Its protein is CASSPGTSGDTQYF.

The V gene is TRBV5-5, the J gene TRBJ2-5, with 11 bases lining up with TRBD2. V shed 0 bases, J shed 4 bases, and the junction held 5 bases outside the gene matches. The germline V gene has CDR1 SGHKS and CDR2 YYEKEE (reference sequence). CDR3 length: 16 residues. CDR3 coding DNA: TGTGCCAGCAGCTTGGGACCTAGCGGGGGGAGAGAGACCCAGTACTTC. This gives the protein CASSLGPSGGRETQYF.